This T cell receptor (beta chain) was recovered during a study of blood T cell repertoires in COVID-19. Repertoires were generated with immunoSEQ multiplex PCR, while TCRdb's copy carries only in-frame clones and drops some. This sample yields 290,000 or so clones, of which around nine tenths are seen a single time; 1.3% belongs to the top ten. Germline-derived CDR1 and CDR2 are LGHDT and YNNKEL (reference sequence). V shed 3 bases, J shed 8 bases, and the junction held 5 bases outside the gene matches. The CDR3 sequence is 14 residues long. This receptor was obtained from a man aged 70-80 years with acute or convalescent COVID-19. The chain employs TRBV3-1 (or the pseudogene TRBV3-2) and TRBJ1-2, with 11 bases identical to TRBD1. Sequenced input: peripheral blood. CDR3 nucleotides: TGTGCCAGCAGCCAGGGACAGGGGGTCAGGGGCTACACCTTC. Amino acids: CASSQGQGVRGYTF.